This T cell receptor (beta chain) was found in a study of shared clonotypes between healthy human individuals (TCRdb year 2020). About the full investigation: The cohort included a few men and a couple of women between 18 and 49 years of age. For each donor, three plates each were used for CD4 naive and CD4 memory, two plates were used for CD8 naive, and one plate was used for CD8 memory. Per donor, leukapheresis produced somewhere between about 0.9 and 9.5 billion PBMCs. Different laboratories and diverse techniques were used to prepare libraries and sequence TCR repertoires, to increase sequencing depth and limit assay-specific biases. The study deeply sequenced blood TCR repertoires of about 5 healthy adults to estimate repertoire size and the extent of clonotype sharing between individuals. The paper as a whole reports these results and caveats: Clonotypes shared by all four sorted-subset donors showed higher generation probabilities than non-shared clonotypes. Because the study included a small number of donors, the genetic and exposure-history diversity represented was limited. Roughly 5% of naive CD4, 3.5% of naive CD8, 2.3% of memory CD4, and more than 0.35% of memory CD8 clonotypes were shared across several donors. Rarefaction of sorted-subset datasets indicated incomplete sequencing despite the large sequencing depth. Based on pairwise subsampling, the degree of clonotype sharing among donors was expected to be affected by sequencing depth. Larger estimated clonotype richness was generally found for naive subsets than for memory subsets. Sampling was restricted to blood, and TCR repertoires in tissues likely differ from the TCR repertoires found in blood.

Remarks on this clone: Its antigen is still unknown. Per-base qualities were not stored, and no clone one base away is much larger.

CD8 naive samples consisted of CD45RO-negative cells that were positively selected for CCR7, yielding a CD45RA+CCR7+ population without TemRA cells. Donors were healthy HIV-negative adults with no recently reported acute infections or vaccinations. Every donor was a Caucasian adult living in Nashville, Tennessee, USA. After blood collection by leukapheresis, PBMCs were isolated using Ficoll-Histopaque density gradient centrifugation and then cryopreserved in the vapor phase of liquid nitrogen. Analytical flow cytometry was used to check the purity and quantity of each magnetically sorted T cell population. Each sorted fraction had its genomic DNA isolated and then quantified by UV absorbance on a Nanodrop 2000c. Using the deep immunoSEQ assay, TCR CDR3 regions were amplified from genomic DNA by multiplex PCR. Genomic DNA extracted from each cell subset was distributed evenly over all wells of several immunoSEQ 96-well plates, and each plate served as one replicate. For sorted subsets, approximately 200 ng of genomic DNA, equivalent to roughly 33,000 T cell genomes, went into each replicate PCR. Purified libraries were measured with a Qubit 3.0 fluorometer, size-checked on a Bioanalyzer 2100, and measured again with the KAPA Library Quantification kit. Every immunoSEQ 96-well plate was sequenced on a separate single-read 150-cycle Illumina NextSeq 550 flow cell. The original methods were these. Because only junctional sequences without quality scores were contained in the immunoSEQ output, filtering matching that applied to full-length reads could not be performed. Sequences were annotated with PyIR, a Python wrapper for IgBLAST v1.9, using IMGT germline references to assign V/J genes and CDR3. Reads with weak V/J assignments (E-value above 1e-6), missing CDR3, stop codons, out-of-frame junctions, or ambiguous translated residues were removed. A V3J clonotype was defined by an identical inferred V gene, J gene, and CDR3 amino acid sequence. To compute the percentage overlap between repertoires, the number of shared unique clonotypes was divided by the size of the smaller repertoire. Three approaches were used to assess repertoire richness: RTK rarefaction, the Chao1 estimator, and Recon v2.1 estimates of unobserved clonotypes. Generation probabilities were computed with OLGA for all TCRbeta clonotypes obtained by the gDNA method from a handful of donors. This is the immuneACCESS table as TCRdb keeps it, with only in-frame sequences that have V and J called. A part of the clones is gone; compared with another copy, unresolved V genes explain less than half, and the rest is unexplained. V and J calls and clone size follow that table, whereas D and trimming were derived from the DNA. The sample table lists approximately 810,000 clones, about 91% of them with a count of one. Approximately 25% of the sample goes to the ten largest clones.

This TCR derives from a man between 25 and 39 years old in good health. The sample was naive CD8+ T cells sorted from blood. The cell subset or site tag for this specimen amounts to: CD45RA+CCR7+.

The sequenced DNA: TGTGCCAGCAGCTCGCACAGGGGCACAGATACGCAGTATTTT. Its protein reads: CASSSHRGTDTQYF. This chain is built from TRBV5-5 and TRBJ2-3; the D region possibly corresponds to TRBD1 (6 bases align). There are 14 amino acids in the CDR3, from cysteine to phenylalanine inclusive. Of all the DNA, just the CDR3 is kept, 42 bases in frame from base 1. The junction shows trimming of 3 bases on V and 1 base on J, plus 9 bases between the germline ends. CDR1 and CDR2, looked up from the germline V gene (reference sequence), are SGHKS and YYEKEE.